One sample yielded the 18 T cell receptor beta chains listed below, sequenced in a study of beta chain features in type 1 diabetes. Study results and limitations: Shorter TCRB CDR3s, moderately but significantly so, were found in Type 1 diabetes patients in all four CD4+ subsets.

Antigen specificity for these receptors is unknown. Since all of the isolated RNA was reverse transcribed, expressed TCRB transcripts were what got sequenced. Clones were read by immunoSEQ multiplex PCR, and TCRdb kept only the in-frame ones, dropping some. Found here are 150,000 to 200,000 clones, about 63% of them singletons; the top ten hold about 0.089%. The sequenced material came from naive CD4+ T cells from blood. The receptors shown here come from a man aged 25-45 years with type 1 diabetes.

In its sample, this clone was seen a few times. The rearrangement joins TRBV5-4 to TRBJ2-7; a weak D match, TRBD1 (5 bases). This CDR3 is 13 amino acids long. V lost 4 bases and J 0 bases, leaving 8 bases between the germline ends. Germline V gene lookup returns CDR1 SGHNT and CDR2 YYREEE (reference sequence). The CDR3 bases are TGTGCCAGCAGCCCTGACAGCTCCTACGAGCAGTACTTC. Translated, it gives CASSPDSSYEQYF.

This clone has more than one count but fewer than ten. CDR3 residues: CAWTTGADTQYF. Here the CDR3 DNA reads TGTGCCTGGACAACAGGGGCAGATACGCAGTATTTT. The V gene is TRBV30, the J gene TRBJ2-3; 7 bases agree with TRBD1. Germline CDR1 and CDR2: GTSNPN and SVGIG (reference sequence). The CDR3 consists of 12 residues. The J segment lost 4 bases and the V segment lost 4 bases, leaving 2 bases of the junction unmatched.

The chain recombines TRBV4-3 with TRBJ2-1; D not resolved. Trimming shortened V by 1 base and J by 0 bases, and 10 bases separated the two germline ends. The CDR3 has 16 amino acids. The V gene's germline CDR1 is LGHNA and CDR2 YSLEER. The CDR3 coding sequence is TGCGCCAGCAGCCAAGGAGGCGTTTTCTCCTACAATGAGCAGTTCTTC. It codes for CASSQGGVFSYNEQFF.

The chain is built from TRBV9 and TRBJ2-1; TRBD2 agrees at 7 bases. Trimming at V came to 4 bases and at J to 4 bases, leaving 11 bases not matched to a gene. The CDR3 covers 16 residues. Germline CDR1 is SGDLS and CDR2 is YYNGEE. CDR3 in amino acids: CASSKAGLRAYNEQFF. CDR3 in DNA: TGTGCCAGCAGCAAAGCGGGACTCCGGGCTTACAATGAGCAGTTCTTC.

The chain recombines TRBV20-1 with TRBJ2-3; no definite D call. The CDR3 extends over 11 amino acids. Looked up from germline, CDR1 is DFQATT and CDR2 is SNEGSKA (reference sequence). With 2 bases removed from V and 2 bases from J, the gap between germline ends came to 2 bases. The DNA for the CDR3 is TGCAGTGCTAGATTCACAGATACGCAGTATTTT. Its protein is CSARFTDTQYF.

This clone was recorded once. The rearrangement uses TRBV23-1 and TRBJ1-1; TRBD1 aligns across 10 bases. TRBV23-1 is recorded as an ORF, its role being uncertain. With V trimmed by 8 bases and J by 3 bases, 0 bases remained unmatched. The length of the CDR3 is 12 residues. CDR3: CASGTGDTEAFF. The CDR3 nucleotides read TGCGCCAGCGGGACAGGGGACACTGAAGCTTTCTTT.

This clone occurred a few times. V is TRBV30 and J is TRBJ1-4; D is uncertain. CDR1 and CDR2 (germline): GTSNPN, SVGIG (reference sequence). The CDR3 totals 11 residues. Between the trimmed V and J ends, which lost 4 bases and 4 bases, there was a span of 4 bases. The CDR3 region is CAWKFNEKLFF. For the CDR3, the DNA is TGTGCCTGGAAGTTTAATGAAAAACTGTTTTTT.

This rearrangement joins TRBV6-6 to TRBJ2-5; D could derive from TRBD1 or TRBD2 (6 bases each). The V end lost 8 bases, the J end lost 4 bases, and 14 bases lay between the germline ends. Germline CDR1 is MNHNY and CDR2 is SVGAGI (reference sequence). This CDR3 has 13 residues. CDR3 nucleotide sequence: TGTGCCAGCGGCAATAGGGGGGCAGAGACCCAGTACTTC. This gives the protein CASGNRGAETQYF.

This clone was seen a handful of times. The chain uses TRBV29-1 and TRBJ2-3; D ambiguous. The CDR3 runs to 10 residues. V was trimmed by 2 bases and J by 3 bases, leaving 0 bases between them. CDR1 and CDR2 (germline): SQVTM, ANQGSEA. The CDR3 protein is CSVETDTQYF. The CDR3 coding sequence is TGCAGCGTTGAAACAGATACGCAGTATTTT.

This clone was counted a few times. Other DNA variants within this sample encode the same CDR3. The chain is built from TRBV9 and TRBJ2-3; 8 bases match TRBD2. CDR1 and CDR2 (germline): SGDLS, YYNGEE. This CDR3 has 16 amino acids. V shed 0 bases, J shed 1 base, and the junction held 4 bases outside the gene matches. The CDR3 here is CASSVDLAGGTDTQYF. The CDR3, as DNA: TGTGCCAGCAGCGTAGACCTAGCGGGTGGCACAGATACGCAGTATTTT.

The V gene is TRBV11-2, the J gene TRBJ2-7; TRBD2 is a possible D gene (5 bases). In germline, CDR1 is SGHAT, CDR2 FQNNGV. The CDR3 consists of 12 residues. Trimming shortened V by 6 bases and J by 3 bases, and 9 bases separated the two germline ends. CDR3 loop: CASRQTSYEQYF. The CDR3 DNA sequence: TGTGCCAGCAGGCAAACTAGCTACGAGCAGTACTTC.

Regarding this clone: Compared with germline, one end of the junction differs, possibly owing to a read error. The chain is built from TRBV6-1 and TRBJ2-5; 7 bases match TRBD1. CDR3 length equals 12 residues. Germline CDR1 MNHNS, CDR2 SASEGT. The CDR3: CASSDPGQVADF. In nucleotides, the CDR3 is TGTGCCAGCAGCGACCCAGGACAGGTGGCAGACTTC.

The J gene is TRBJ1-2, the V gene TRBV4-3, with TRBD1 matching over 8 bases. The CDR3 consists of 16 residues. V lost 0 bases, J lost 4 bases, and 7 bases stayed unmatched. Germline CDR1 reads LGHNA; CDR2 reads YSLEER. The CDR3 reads CASSQDRTGFGYGYTF. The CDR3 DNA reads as TGCGCCAGCAGCCAAGATCGGACAGGGTTCGGCTATGGCTACACCTTC.

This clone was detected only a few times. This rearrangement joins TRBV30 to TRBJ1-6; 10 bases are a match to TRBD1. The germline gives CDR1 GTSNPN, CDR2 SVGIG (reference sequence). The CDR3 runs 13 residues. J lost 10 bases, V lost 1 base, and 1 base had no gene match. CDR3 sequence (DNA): TGTGCCTGGAGTGGGGACAGGGGCTCACCCCTCCACTTT. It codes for CAWSGDRGSPLHF. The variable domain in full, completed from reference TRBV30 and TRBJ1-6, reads SQTIHQWPATLVQPVGSPLSLECTVEGTSNPNLYWYRQAAGRGLQLLFYSVGIGQISSEVPQNLSASRPQDRQFILSSKKLLLSDSGFYLCAWSGDRGSPLHFGNGTRLTVT.

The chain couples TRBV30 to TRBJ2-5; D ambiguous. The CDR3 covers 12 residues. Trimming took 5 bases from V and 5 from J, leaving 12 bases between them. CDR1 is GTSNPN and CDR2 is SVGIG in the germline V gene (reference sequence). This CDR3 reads CAWGRDGETQYF. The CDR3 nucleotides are TGTGCCTGGGGGCGCGATGGGGAGACCCAGTACTTC.

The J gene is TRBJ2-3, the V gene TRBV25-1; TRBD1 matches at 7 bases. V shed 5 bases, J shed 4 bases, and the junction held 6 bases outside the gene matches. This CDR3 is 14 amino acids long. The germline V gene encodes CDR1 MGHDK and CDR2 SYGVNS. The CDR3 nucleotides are TGTGCCAGCAGTACAGACAGGGCTGCAGATACGCAGTATTTT. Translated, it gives CASSTDRAADTQYF.

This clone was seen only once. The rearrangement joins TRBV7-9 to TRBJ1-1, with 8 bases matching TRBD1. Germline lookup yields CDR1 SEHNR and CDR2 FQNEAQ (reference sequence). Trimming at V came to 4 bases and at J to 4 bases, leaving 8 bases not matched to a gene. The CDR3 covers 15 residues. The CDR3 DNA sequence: TGTGCCAGCAGCTCCGGACAGGGTAGAGGCACTGAAGCTTTCTTT. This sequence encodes CASSSGQGRGTEAFF.

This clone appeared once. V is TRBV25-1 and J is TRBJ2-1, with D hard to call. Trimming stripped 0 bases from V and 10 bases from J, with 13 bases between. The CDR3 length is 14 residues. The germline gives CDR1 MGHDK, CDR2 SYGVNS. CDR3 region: CASSEYPGFGEQFF. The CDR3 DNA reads TGTGCCAGCAGTGAATACCCCGGTTTTGGAGAGCAGTTCTTC.